A selection of T cell receptor beta chains follows, all from one sample in a study of cytomegalovirus exposure and HLA in healthy donors. Sequencing was performed with immunoSEQ multiplex PCR; in TCRdb, only in-frame clones are kept and a portion is missing. Of about 170,000 clones in the sample, 95% to 96% were seen once. Sequenced sample: PBMCs. Receptors were obtained from a woman younger than 30 in good health and CMV-seronegative. The CDR3 runs from the conserved cysteine through the conserved F or W. A D gene is named only where the DNA matches it firmly. Clone size, where shown, is once, few, many, or a class for clones that have expanded.

CDR3 DNA: TGTGCCAGCAGCGTGGGGACAGGGAGCACAGATACGCAGTATTTT; CDR3 protein: CASSVGTGSTDTQYF; clone size: .; V gene: TRBV9; J gene: TRBJ2-3; D gene: TRBD1; CDR3 length: 15
CDR3 DNA: TGTGCCAGCAGCGTAGAGGCGGGGCCTTCCTACGAGCAGTACTTC; CDR3 protein: CASSVEAGPSYEQYF; clone size: once; V gene: TRBV9; J gene: TRBJ2-7; D gene: .; CDR3 length: 15
CDR3 DNA: TGTGCCAGCAGTGAATGGCCAAAAGAGACCCAGTACTTC; CDR3 protein: CASSEWPKETQYF; clone size: .; V gene: TRBV6-1; J gene: TRBJ2-5; D gene: .; CDR3 length: 13
CDR3 DNA: TGTGCCAGCAGTCCCCAGACAGGGAACGGGAACACTGAAGCTTTCTTT; CDR3 protein: CASSPQTGNGNTEAFF; clone size: .; V gene: TRBV27; J gene: TRBJ1-1; D gene: TRBD1; CDR3 length: 16
CDR3 DNA: TGTGCCAGTAGTACCCGGGACAGCCTTAATTCACCCCTCCACTTT; CDR3 protein: CASSTRDSLNSPLHF; clone size: .; V gene: TRBV19; J gene: TRBJ1-6; D gene: TRBD1; CDR3 length: 15
CDR3 DNA: TGCGCCAGCAGCCAATGGTTAGGAGTTTCCGATAGACAGAATACGCAGTATTTT; CDR3 protein: CASSQWLGVSDRQNTQYF; clone size: .; V gene: TRBV4-3; J gene: TRBJ2-3; D gene: .; CDR3 length: 18
CDR3 DNA: TGTGCCAGCAGTACCGATAGCGGGGGGGCGGAGACCCAGTACTTC; CDR3 protein: CASSTDSGGAETQYF; clone size: .; V gene: TRBV6-1; J gene: TRBJ2-5; D gene: TRBD2; CDR3 length: 15
CDR3 DNA: TGCGCCAGCAGACCGGGGGGGAAAAAGACCCAGTACTTC; CDR3 protein: CASRPGGKKTQYF; clone size: once; V gene: TRBV10-2; J gene: TRBJ2-5; D gene: TRBD2; CDR3 length: 13
CDR3 DNA: TGCGCCAGCAGCCACATAGCTTCCTACGAGCAGTACTTC; CDR3 protein: CASSHIASYEQYF; clone size: .; V gene: TRBV4-1; J gene: TRBJ2-7; D gene: .; CDR3 length: 13
CDR3 DNA: TGTGCCAGCAGTTCCGCCTCTGATCTAGCGGGGGCCCACAATGAGCAGTTCTTC; CDR3 protein: CASSSASDLAGAHNEQFF; clone size: once; V gene: TRBV27; J gene: TRBJ2-1; D gene: TRBD2; CDR3 length: 18
CDR3 DNA: TGCGCCAGCAGCTTGGCCGGAGACATGGAGGGCAATCAGCCCCAGCATTTT; CDR3 protein: CASSLAGDMEGNQPQHF; clone size: once; V gene: TRBV5-1; J gene: TRBJ1-5; D gene: .; CDR3 length: 17
CDR3 DNA: TGTGCCTGGAGTGTACAGAACCTAGCGGGCTACGAGCAGTACTTC; CDR3 protein: CAWSVQNLAGYEQYF; clone size: .; V gene: TRBV30; J gene: TRBJ2-7; D gene: TRBD2; CDR3 length: 15
CDR3 DNA: TGTGCCAGTAGACCGGAAGGGACAGGGTGGACCGGGGAGCTGTTTTTT; CDR3 protein: CASRPEGTGWTGELFF; clone size: .; V gene: TRBV19; J gene: TRBJ2-2; D gene: TRBD1; CDR3 length: 16
CDR3 DNA: TGTGCCAGCAGCCCCGAAGCGAGGGGGCGAGGGGCCAACGTCCTGACTTTC; CDR3 protein: CASSPEARGRGANVLTF; clone size: .; V gene: TRBV4-2; J gene: TRBJ2-6; D gene: TRBD1; CDR3 length: 17
CDR3 DNA: TGCGCCAGCAGCCTCGGGGTAGTCTCCTACAATGAGCAGTTCTTC; CDR3 protein: CASSLGVVSYNEQFF; clone size: .; V gene: TRBV4-1; J gene: TRBJ2-1; D gene: .; CDR3 length: 15
CDR3 DNA: TGTGCCAGCAGTCAGGAACAGCAGAATAATTCACCCCTCCACTTT; CDR3 protein: CASSQEQQNNSPLHF; clone size: .; V gene: TRBV2; J gene: TRBJ1-6; D gene: .; CDR3 length: 15
CDR3 DNA: TGCGCCAGCAGCCTTCAAGGACAGGGAACCCAGTACTTC; CDR3 protein: CASSLQGQGTQYF; clone size: .; V gene: TRBV4-3; J gene: TRBJ2-5; D gene: TRBD1; CDR3 length: 13
CDR3 DNA: TGTGCCAGTAGTTCGGACAGGGCCAAAGAGACCCAGTACTTC; CDR3 protein: CASSSDRAKETQYF; clone size: once; V gene: TRBV19; J gene: TRBJ2-5; D gene: TRBD1; CDR3 length: 14
CDR3 DNA: TGTGCCAGCAGCTTAGTCGGCAGGGTATATGAGAGGCTGTTTTTT; CDR3 protein: CASSLVGRVYERLFF; clone size: once; V gene: TRBV11-2; J gene: TRBJ2-2; D gene: .; CDR3 length: 15
CDR3 DNA: TGTGCCAGCAGCCATTCCGGAGCCTCCTATGGCTACACCTTC; CDR3 protein: CASSHSGASYGYTF; clone size: .; V gene: TRBV4-2; J gene: TRBJ1-2; D gene: .; CDR3 length: 14
CDR3 DNA: TGTGCCTGGGGGAGACAGGGAATGTCCCTCCACTTT; CDR3 protein: CAWGRQGMSLHF; clone size: .; V gene: TRBV30; J gene: TRBJ1-6; D gene: TRBD1; CDR3 length: 12
CDR3 DNA: TGTGCCAGCAGTGGACAGGGGACACGCACAGATACGCAGTATTTT; CDR3 protein: CASSGQGTRTDTQYF; clone size: .; V gene: TRBV2; J gene: TRBJ2-3; D gene: TRBD1; CDR3 length: 15
CDR3 DNA: TGTGCCAGCAGCTGGGGACAGAACACTGAAGCTTTCTTT; CDR3 protein: CASSWGQNTEAFF; clone size: .; V gene: TRBV5-5; J gene: TRBJ1-1; D gene: .; CDR3 length: 13
CDR3 DNA: TGTGCCAGCAGCTTAAGGTCAGGGGAAGGATACGAGCAGTACTTC; CDR3 protein: CASSLRSGEGYEQYF; clone size: .; V gene: TRBV7-8; J gene: TRBJ2-7; D gene: .; CDR3 length: 15
CDR3 DNA: TGCGCCAGCAGCTTTGAACAGGGGATCTATGGCTACACCTTC; CDR3 protein: CASSFEQGIYGYTF; clone size: .; V gene: TRBV5-1; J gene: TRBJ1-2; D gene: TRBD1; CDR3 length: 14
CDR3 DNA: TGTGCCACCGGTAACGTGCAGTTCTTC; CDR3 protein: CATGNVQFF; clone size: .; V gene: TRBV6-1; J gene: TRBJ2-1; D gene: .; CDR3 length: 9